This T cell receptor (beta chain) comes out of a study of blood T cells in healthy people across ages (dated by TCRdb to between 2015 and 2017). A note on the overall study: Template switching captured roughly one uniquely barcoded TCR beta cDNA molecule per two T cells in model experiments. To track age-related changes in TCR beta repertoire diversity, the study relied on deep sequencing normalized with unique cDNA molecular identifiers. To avoid experimental bias, donors of different ages were spread randomly across the sequencing lanes. Donors were grouped into four age groups: young (average approximately 16 years), middle-aged (roughly 37), aged (roughly 67) and long-lived (just over 80). The study analyzed two additional independent replicas of 1 million unique cDNA reads from the same blood draw for two donors, one aged 18 to 30 and one aged 80 or older.

The donors were about 40 Caucasian individuals from Russia, aged roughly 6 to 95 years, who were systemically healthy. Each donor gave ten milliliters of peripheral blood, collected into EDTA-treated Vacutainer tubes. Ficoll-Paque density-gradient centrifugation was used to isolate PBMCs, with at least 6 million per sample. Trizol reagent was used to extract total RNA from PBMCs, with at least 6 micrograms per sample. The percentages of naive CD45RAhigh/CD27high T cells were determined by flow cytometry on a PBMC aliquot from every donor. This clonotype has just one count. What antigen it recognizes has not been identified. Base qualities are not provided; no much larger clone lies one nucleotide away. Library preparation employed 5' RACE. A second 7 to 11 cycle PCR used a sample-barcoded 5' primer and a J-beta primer mix. Each TCR beta cDNA molecule received a unique molecular identifier from a template-switch 5' adaptor carrying 12 random nucleotides. Each sample yielded at least 3 million CDR3-containing paired-end reads. First-strand cDNA synthesis was performed from all RNA using the Mint cDNA synthesis kit, with priming by a TRBC-specific oligonucleotide. All cDNA was treated with uracil-DNA glycosylase and then went through a first 18-cycle PCR with the universal primers M1SS and BC2_uni_R. Per the source publication's procedure: Each sample was normalized by randomly selecting 1 million high-quality reads, each carrying a distinct molecular identifier. Reads with shared molecular identifiers were discarded instead of being binned into consensus sequences. MiTCR, set to a Q25 quality threshold and the strictest error-elimination algorithm, was used for CDR3 identification, clonotype clustering and error correction. Lower-bound total TCR beta diversity was estimated with a nonparametric unseen species model using Euler transformation. TCRdb ran its own pipeline on the public reads, namely fastp trimming at Q25 and MiXCR clone calling, and kept in-frame beta chains. Rows merge per CDR3 protein into single entries with the most common DNA and genes. What appears here as the V and J calls and clone size reflects TCRdb's work, not the paper's. The sample contains around 2 million distinct CDR3 sequences, approximately 40% of them found a single time. Roughly 24% of the sample rests with the top ten.

What the authors observed across the whole study: Total diversity estimates from one million sequenced T cells were considered lower bounds and underestimates. Compared with the aged group, more naive CD4+ T cells, fewer expanded clones and increased TCR diversity were shown by the long-lived group, suggesting age selection. The percentage of naive T cells measured by flow cytometry correlated strongly with observed TCR beta diversity. Donor CMV infection status was unknown, potentially confounding age-related changes in expanded clonotypes. Since profiling was done on bulk unsorted PBMCs, naive and antigen-experienced compartments could not be conclusively compared. Observed TCR beta diversity per million T cells fell roughly linearly with age, and a significant reduction was already apparent by age about 43.

From the cysteine up to the phenylalanine, the CDR3 has a length of 15 residues. Here the CDR3 DNA is all that survives: 45 bases in frame from base 1. Looking up the germline V gene (reference sequence) yields CDR1 LNHDA and CDR2 SQIVND. V gives up 7 bases and J gives up 1 base, and the segment between their germline ends measures 17 bases. Sequenced material: blood. This chain joins TRBV19 to TRBJ2-7; D gene: possibly TRBD1, on 5 matching bases. This TCR came from a human donor in good health. The CDR3 is CASTGRGIRSYEQYF. The nucleotides read TGTGCCAGTACCGGAAGGGGAATTAGGTCCTACGAGCAGTACTTC.